The T cell receptor (beta chain) described here comes from a study of T cells in Graves' hyperthyroidism and ophthalmopathy. General study results and limits: Within blood appeared most thyroid clonotypes that had expanded above 0.001.

This clonotype came up many times. Its antigen is currently unknown. The CDR3 length is 16 residues. CDR1 and CDR2 from the germline V gene are DFQATT and SNEGSKA (reference sequence). V trimming: 3 bases; J trimming: 8 bases; junction bases outside the gene matches: 14. TCR beta CDR3 regions were amplified from RNA transcripts. The TCR CDR3 was amplified in a first-round RT-PCR using the HTBI primer set. TCRdb reprocessed the multiplex PCR reads with MiXCR, giving one entry per CDR3 protein. The sample carries under 200,000 distinct CDR3 sequences, 9.4% recorded once. The source material was blood. This sequence was found in a woman aged 18-29 years with Graves' hyperthyroidism that later progressed to Graves' ophthalmopathy. The J gene is TRBJ1-2, the V gene TRBV20-1, with TRBD1 identical over 11 bases. CDR3 region: CSAREPGQGVPIGYTF. DNA for the CDR3: TGCAGTGCTAGGGAACCGGGACAGGGGGTTCCCATCGGCTACACCTTC.